One and the same sample provided the 31 T cell receptor beta chains below, sequenced in a study of T cell repertoires in cytomegalovirus infection. TCRdb ran MiXCR on the reads and lists one entry per CDR3 protein. The table shows some 250,000 distinct CDR3 sequences, with roughly 9% occurring only once. Sequencing input: PBMCs. The receptors originated from a human donor in good health (CMV status not recorded). Some clones in this sample may be carry-over from other donors' samples.

This clonotype was found many times. This sequence joins TRBV7-2 and TRBJ2-7; 13 bases line up with TRBD2. The length of the CDR3 is 16 residues. Germline lookup yields CDR1 SGHTA and CDR2 FQGNSA. Trimming at V came to 1 base and at J to 4 bases, leaving 4 bases not matched to a gene. CDR3 sequence: CASSLVGTSGDYEQYF. Here the CDR3 DNA reads TGTGCCAGCAGCTTAGTGGGGACTAGCGGGGATTACGAGCAGTACTTC.

At least ten counts were recorded for this clonotype. V gene TRBV6-5 combines with J gene TRBJ1-2, with no clear D. This CDR3 is 13 amino acids long. Germline CDR1 MNHEY, CDR2 SVGAGI. V dropped 10 bases and J dropped 4 bases, with 16 bases sitting between them. CDR3 nucleotide sequence: TGTGCCACCTACCGCGGGGATAGCTATGGCTACACCTTC. This sequence encodes CATYRGDSYGYTF.

This clonotype was counted ten times or more. The chain combines TRBV12-5 with TRBJ1-1; TRBD1 matches 7 bases. Germline V CDR1 and CDR2: LGHNT, FRNRAP. The CDR3 is 15 residues long. Trimming at V came to 1 base and at J to 4 bases, leaving 6 bases not matched to a gene. CDR3 nucleotide sequence: TGTGCTAGTGGTTTGGGCTTGACAGGGTTCACTGAAGCTTTCTTT. As protein: CASGLGLTGFTEAFF.

This clonotype was found many times. The chain employs TRBV6-1 and TRBJ1-1, with D possibly matching TRBD1 (5 bases). Trimming cost V 6 bases and J 2 bases, with 13 bases left between them. The germline CDR1 and CDR2 sequences are MNHNS and SASEGT. The CDR3 runs 14 residues. The CDR3 here is CASRLDRDNTEAFF. The CDR3 DNA follows: TGTGCCAGCAGACTCGACAGAGACAACACTGAAGCTTTCTTT.

This chain joins TRBV7-3 and TRBJ1-1; D unclear. CDR1 and CDR2 from the germline V gene are SGHTA and FQGTGA. Trimming stripped 5 bases from V and 1 base from J, with 11 bases between. The CDR3 runs 14 residues. DNA of the CDR3: TGTGCCAGCAGCGGAGTACCGGGGAACACTGAAGCTTTCTTT. It specifies CASSGVPGNTEAFF.

The sample holds many counts of this clonotype. The V and J genes are TRBV7-2 and TRBJ1-1; D remains unclear. The germline V gene has CDR1 SGHTA and CDR2 FQGNSA. Trimming removed 5 bases from V and 6 bases from J, with 16 bases in between. The length of the CDR3 is 14 residues. CDR3 coding DNA: TGTGCCAGCAGCCCAGCATGGGGATTCTCTGAAGCTTTCTTT. It is translated as CASSPAWGFSEAFF. The full variable domain, rest sourced from reference TRBV7-2 and TRBJ1-1, is GAGVSQSPSNKVTEKGKDVELRCDPISGHTALYWYRQSLGQGLEFLIYFQGNSAPDKSGLPSDRFSAERTGGSVSTLTIQRTQQEDSAVYLCASSPAWGFSEAFFGQGTRLTVV.

This clonotype was observed once. This chain uses TRBV11-1 with TRBJ1-4; 9 bases fit TRBD1. The V and J ends lost 5 bases and 10 bases, in that order; junction bases with no gene match: 11. CDR3 length: 15 residues. Germline lookup yields CDR1 SGHAT and CDR2 FQDESV (reference sequence). The DNA of the CDR3 is TGTGCCAGCAGCGGGACAGGGTGGGAGGTGGGAAAACTGTTTTTT. Encoded protein: CASSGTGWEVGKLFF.

This clonotype occurred many times. The chain has TRBV7-2 and TRBJ1-4; no clear D. V shed 4 bases and J shed 7 bases, with 13 bases lying between them. This CDR3 is built from 14 residues. Germline V lookup: CDR1 SGHTA, CDR2 FQGNSA. CDR3 DNA sequence: TGTGCCAGCAGCTCCGCGGTCTGGGGTGAAAAACTGTTTTTT. As protein: CASSSAVWGEKLFF.

V usage is TRBV20-1 and J usage is TRBJ1-5; TRBD1 is a possible D gene (6 bases). Germline values: CDR1 DFQATT, CDR2 SNEGSKA (reference sequence). The CDR3 length is 13 residues. Trimming shortened V by 5 bases and J by 4 bases, and 12 bases separated the two germline ends. This CDR3 is CSASTGPNQPQHF. In nucleotides, the CDR3 is TGCAGTGCTTCGACAGGTCCTAATCAGCCCCAGCATTTT.

This clonotype was detected a few times. The V gene is TRBV7-6, the J gene TRBJ2-2; D possibly matches TRBD1 or TRBD2 (5 bases each). The V and J ends lost 7 bases and 6 bases respectively, with 18 bases between them. This CDR3 is built from 15 residues. CDR1 is SGHVS and CDR2 is FNYEAQ in the germline V gene. CDR3 bases: TGTGCCAGCACCCTGTTTGGGGGTGAGGCCGGGGAGCTGTTTTTT. It is translated as CASTLFGGEAGELFF.

This clonotype was picked up many times. The chain is built from TRBV5-5 and TRBJ1-1; TRBD1 matches 10 bases. Germline-derived CDR1 and CDR2 are SGHKS and YYEKEE (reference sequence). This CDR3 has 16 residues. Germline trimming cut 4 bases from V and 5 bases from J; bases unmatched to any gene: 11. CDR3 residues: CASSIGSGTGETEAFF. CDR3 nucleotide sequence: TGTGCCAGCAGCATCGGGTCCGGGACAGGGGAGACTGAAGCTTTCTTT.

This clonotype was counted ten times or more. The chain carries TRBV7-2 and TRBJ2-3; D unclear. The CDR3 has 16 amino acids. Trimming left V 5 bases short and J 4 bases short, with 19 bases between. The germline CDR1 and CDR2 sequences are SGHTA and FQGNSA. CDR3 DNA: TGTGCCAGCAGCCGCTTACCAAATTACGTCTCAGATACGCAGTATTTT. Amino acids: CASSRLPNYVSDTQYF.

Many counts were recorded for this clonotype. The chain recombines TRBV12-3 or TRBV12-4 with TRBJ2-5, with 8 bases that match TRBD1. This CDR3 is built from 16 residues. V dropped 6 bases and J dropped 1; count of bases not matched to a gene: 10. The CDR3 spells CASRSIRGRLQETQYF. The CDR3 bases are TGTGCCAGCAGATCGATCAGGGGGCGACTCCAAGAGACCCAGTACTTC.

This clonotype was found many times. Just one base apart from a much larger clone, this may be a read error. This chain connects TRBV7-2 to TRBJ2-3; either TRBD1 or TRBD2 may supply D (6 bases each). The CDR3 runs 15 residues. The germline CDR1 and CDR2 sequences are SGHTA and FQGNSA. V gave up 2 bases and J gave up 14 bases, with 23 bases separating them. The DNA of the CDR3 is TGTGCCAGCAGCTTATCCATTAAGGGGGGCCCCCCCACGTATTTT. Its protein product is CASSLSIKGGPPTYF.

This clonotype was seen many times. The chain uses TRBV10-3 and TRBJ1-6, with a tentative D call TRBD1 (6 bases). The CDR3 has 14 amino acids. The V gene lost 4 bases and the J gene lost 5 bases, with 9 bases spanning the gap. Germline V CDR1 and CDR2: ENHRY, SYGVKD. CDR3 bases: TGTGCCATCAGTGGGACAGAAAATAATTCACCCCTCCACTTT. Its protein is CAISGTENNSPLHF.

This clonotype was recorded at least ten times. The chain employs TRBV28 and TRBJ2-5; perhaps TRBD2 as D (7 bases). V gave up 4 bases and J gave up 5 bases, with 26 bases separating them. The germline V gene encodes CDR1 MDHEN and CDR2 SYDVKM. CDR3 length equals 18 residues. CDR3 amino acids: CASSYPLWGGPLMETQYF. CDR3 nucleotides: TGTGCCAGCAGTTATCCCTTATGGGGGGGGCCGTTAATGGAGACCCAGTACTTC.

The sample holds many counts of this clonotype. The rearrangement joins TRBV6-2 or TRBV6-3 to TRBJ2-7; 11 nucleotides line up with TRBD2. The CDR3 has 15 amino acids. Trimming removed 6 bases from V and 2 bases from J; junction bases left unmatched: 6. From germline, CDR1 is MNHEY and CDR2 SVGEGT. CDR3 DNA: TGTGCCAGCAGGCTGAATAGCGGGAGGGCCTACGAGCAGTACTTC. The encoded protein is CASRLNSGRAYEQYF.

This clonotype has ten or more counts. This chain connects TRBV7-8 to TRBJ2-5, with D perhaps assigned TRBD1 or TRBD2 (5 bases each). This CDR3 spans 14 amino acids. Germline V gene data show CDR1 as SGHVS and CDR2 as FQNEAQ. Trimming removed 3 bases at V and 5 bases at J, with 13 bases between. Here the CDR3 reads CASSLFGASETQYF. The CDR3 DNA follows: TGTGCCAGCAGCTTGTTCGGGGCGTCGGAGACCCAGTACTTC.

This clonotype has a count of ten or more. The V and J genes are TRBV6-2 or TRBV6-3 and TRBJ2-7, with D possibly TRBD2 on 6 matching bases. The germline V and J ends were trimmed by 0 bases and 4 bases, with 10 bases remaining between them. This CDR3 region has 14 residues. Germline V gene data show CDR1 as MNHEY and CDR2 as SVGEGT. The CDR3 DNA reads as TGTGCCAGCAGTTACTCCAGACTAGTTTACGAGCAGTACTTC. Translation: CASSYSRLVYEQYF.

V gene TRBV20-1 combines with J gene TRBJ2-3, with D unclear. V shed 3 bases and J shed 2 bases, with 6 bases lying between them. This CDR3 contains 12 residues. The V gene's germline CDR1 is DFQATT and CDR2 SNEGSKA (reference sequence). The CDR3 sequence: CSASEFTDTQYF. Written as DNA, the CDR3 is TGCAGTGCTAGCGAGTTCACAGATACGCAGTATTTT.

This clonotype was observed a single time. The chain employs TRBV20-1 and TRBJ1-5; D is ambiguous. Trimming took off 8 bases at V and 3 bases at J, with 17 bases between the two ends. Germline CDR1 DFQATT, CDR2 SNEGSKA (reference sequence). The CDR3 is made up of 14 amino acids. CDR3 nucleotide sequence: TGCAGTTTCATCCCGGGAGCCTTCAATCAGCCCCAGCATTTT. Translating gives CSFIPGAFNQPQHF.

This chain uses TRBV20-1 with TRBJ2-1; D may be TRBD1 (5 bases). The CDR3 runs 14 residues. The germline V gene has CDR1 DFQATT and CDR2 SNEGSKA (reference sequence). V was clipped by 6 bases and J by 2 bases, with 14 bases between them. The CDR3 here is CSAQGVAAYNEQFF. For the CDR3, the DNA is TGCAGTGCCCAAGGGGTAGCTGCCTACAATGAGCAGTTCTTC.

The table lists this clonotype with many counts. The rearrangement links TRBV7-2 to TRBJ1-1; D gene unclear. The CDR3 is 14 residues long. Germline-derived CDR1 and CDR2 are SGHTA and FQGNSA. Trimming removed 6 bases from V and 0 bases from J, with 11 bases in between. Here the CDR3 reads CASSSGRLNTEAFF. The CDR3 bases are TGTGCCAGCAGTTCCGGACGGTTGAACACTGAAGCTTTCTTT.

This clonotype came up a few times. The rearrangement uses TRBV28 and TRBJ2-5; TRBD1 agrees at 9 bases. Germline CDR1 reads MDHEN; CDR2 reads SYDVKM. This CDR3 has 14 amino acids. The ends lost 10 bases at V and 4 bases at J; junction bases unmatched: 10. CDR3 in amino acids: CATIDRGIGETQYF. The CDR3 region has the DNA TGTGCCACCATTGACAGGGGGATAGGAGAGACCCAGTACTTC. Based on the CDR3 plus reference TRBV28 and TRBJ2-5, the full variable domain is DVKVTQSSRYLVKRTGEKVFLECVQDMDHENMFWYRQDPGLGLRLIYFSYDVKMKEKGDIPEGYSVSREKKERFSLILESASTNQTSMYLCATIDRGIGETQYFGPGTRLLVL.

The rearrangement links TRBV18 to TRBJ2-7; possible D gene TRBD1, 6 bases. Trimming left V 0 bases short and J 1 base short, with 10 bases between. There are 15 residues in the CDR3. The germline CDR1 and CDR2 sequences are KGHSH and LQKENI. The CDR3 sequence: CASSPPDSGSYEQYF. CDR3 coding DNA: TGTGCCAGCTCACCACCGGACAGTGGGTCCTACGAGCAGTACTTC.

On this clonotype itself: A read error may explain this, as a much larger clone is one base away. The chain links TRBV25-1 to TRBJ2-1; 7 nucleotides match TRBD1. There are 13 residues in the CDR3. V shed 6 bases, J shed 11 bases, and the junction held 10 bases outside the gene matches. Germline V CDR1 and CDR2: MGHDK, SYGVNS. This CDR3 is CASSPTGWDKQFF. DNA of the CDR3: TGTGCCAGCAGCCCGACAGGGTGGGATAAGCAGTTCTTC.

This clonotype was observed many times. The chain combines TRBV7-9 with TRBJ2-1; 8 bases match TRBD1. CDR1 SEHNR and CDR2 FQNEAQ come from the germline V gene (reference sequence). The ends lost 1 base at V and 4 bases at J; junction bases unmatched: 12. The CDR3 totals 18 residues. The CDR3 loop reads CASSLGGDSTGAYNEQFF. CDR3 sequence (DNA): TGTGCCAGCAGCTTAGGAGGGGATTCGACAGGGGCGTACAATGAGCAGTTCTTC.

This chain connects TRBV19 to TRBJ2-1; TRBD1 might be the D (6 bases). Between the trimmed V and J ends, which lost 6 bases and 10 bases, there was a span of 16 bases. This CDR3 spans 13 amino acids. Germline V gene lookup returns CDR1 LNHDA and CDR2 SQIVND (reference sequence). Here the CDR3 reads CASSRTDGAEQFF. CDR3 DNA sequence: TGTGCCAGTAGCCGGACAGATGGCGCCGAGCAGTTCTTC.

This clonotype was detected only once. The genes are TRBV7-2 and TRBJ2-5, with TRBD1 identical over 7 bases. The V gene end was trimmed by 5 bases and the J gene end by 5 bases; junction bases not matched to a gene: 11. CDR3 length: 15 residues. CDR1 is SGHTA and CDR2 is FQGNSA in the germline V gene. DNA for the CDR3: TGTGCCAGCAGCACCGGGACAGTACGATCGGAGACCCAGTACTTC. Its translation is CASSTGTVRSETQYF. Filled out from reference TRBV7-2 and TRBJ2-5, the complete variable domain reads GAGVSQSPSNKVTEKGKDVELRCDPISGHTALYWYRQSLGQGLEFLIYFQGNSAPDKSGLPSDRFSAERTGGSVSTLTIQRTQQEDSAVYLCASSTGTVRSETQYFGPGTRLLVL.

This clonotype was found many times. The CDR3 DNA reads TGTGCCAGCAGAAGACAGGGGTTCTTGGAGCAGTACTTC. Amino acid sequence: CASRRQGFLEQYF. The chain recombines TRBV28 with TRBJ2-7; 8 nucleotides match TRBD1. The junction had 8 bases not matched to a gene; V was cut back by 6 bases and J by 7 bases. Germline loops: CDR1 MDHEN, CDR2 SYDVKM. The CDR3 spans 13 residues. Full variable domain (rest looked up from reference TRBV28 and TRBJ2-7): DVKVTQSSRYLVKRTGEKVFLECVQDMDHENMFWYRQDPGLGLRLIYFSYDVKMKEKGDIPEGYSVSREKKERFSLILESASTNQTSMYLCASRRQGFLEQYFGPGTRLTVT.

The gene calls are TRBV20-1 and TRBJ2-6; D remains ambiguous. Germline values: CDR1 DFQATT, CDR2 SNEGSKA (reference sequence). The germline V and J ends were trimmed by 0 bases and 0 bases, with 12 bases remaining between them. The CDR3 is 17 amino acids. CDR3 in DNA: TGCAGTGCTAGAGACGGACGGGCTTTCTCTGGGGCCAACGTCCTGACTTTC. Amino acids: CSARDGRAFSGANVLTF.